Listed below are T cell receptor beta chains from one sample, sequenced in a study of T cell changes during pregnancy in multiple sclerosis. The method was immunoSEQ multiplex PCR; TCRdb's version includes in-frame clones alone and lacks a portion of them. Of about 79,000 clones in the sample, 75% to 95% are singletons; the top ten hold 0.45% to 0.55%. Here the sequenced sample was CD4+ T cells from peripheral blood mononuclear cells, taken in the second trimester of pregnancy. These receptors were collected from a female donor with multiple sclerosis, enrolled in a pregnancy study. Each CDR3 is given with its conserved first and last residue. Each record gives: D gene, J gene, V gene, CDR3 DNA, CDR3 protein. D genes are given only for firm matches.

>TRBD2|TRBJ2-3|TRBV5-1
TGCGCCAGCAACCCGGGACTAGCCCCTAATACGCAGTATTTT
CASNPGLAPNTQYF
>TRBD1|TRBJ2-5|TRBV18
TGTGCCAGCTCACCCTTAGGGACAGAAGAGACCCAGTACTTC
CASSPLGTEETQYF
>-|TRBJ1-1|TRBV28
TGTGCCAGCAGTAACGGGGGGGAAGTTCTGGCTTTCTTT
CASSNGGEVLAFF
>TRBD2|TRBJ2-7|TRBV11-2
TGTGCCAGCAGCTTAGATCCAGCGGGGGGATTTGGCGAGCAGTACTTC
CASSLDPAGGFGEQYF
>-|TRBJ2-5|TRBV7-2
TGTGCCAGCAGCTTAAGTGGAGGGGAGACCCAGTACTTC
CASSLSGGETQYF
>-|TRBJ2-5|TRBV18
TGTGCCAGCTCACCAAACCGGGAGACCCAGTACTTC
CASSPNRETQYF
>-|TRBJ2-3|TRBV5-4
TGTGCCAGCAGTTTGGACCCGGGCACAGATACGCAGTATTTT
CASSLDPGTDTQYF
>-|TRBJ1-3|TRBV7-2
TGTGCCAGCAGCCCGCGGACAGCAACCTCTGGAAACACCATATATTTT
CASSPRTATSGNTIYF
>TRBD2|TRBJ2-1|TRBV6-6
TGTGCCAGCAGTAAAACTAGCGGGAGGGACAATGAGCAGTTCTTC
CASSKTSGRDNEQFF
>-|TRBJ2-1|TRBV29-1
TGCAGCGTAGGGAGCGTGGGCAATGAGCAGTTCTTC
CSVGSVGNEQFF
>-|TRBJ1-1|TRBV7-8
TGTGCCAGCAGCTTAGGGCTGGGGGGGACTGAAGCTTTCTTT
CASSLGLGGTEAFF
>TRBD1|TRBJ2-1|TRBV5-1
TGCGCCAGCAGCCGGGACAGGGGAGGCTACAATGAGCAGTTCTTC
CASSRDRGGYNEQFF
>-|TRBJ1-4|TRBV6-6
TGTGCCAGCAGTTACTCCCCAGGGGCCATTAATGAAAAACTGTTTTTT
CASSYSPGAINEKLFF
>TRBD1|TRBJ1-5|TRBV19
TGTGCCAGACGAACCCCCTTTTGGACAGGTAAGGGGGTTAGCAATCAGCCCCAGCATTTT
CARRTPFWTGKGVSNQPQHF
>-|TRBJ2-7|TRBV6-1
TGTGCCAGCAGTGAAGGGCCCCTCTACGAGCAGTACTTC
CASSEGPLYEQYF
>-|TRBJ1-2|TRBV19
TGTGCCAGTAGTATAGGGCTTAACTATGGCTACACCTTC
CASSIGLNYGYTF
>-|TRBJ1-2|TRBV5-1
TGCGCCAGCAGCTTGGATGGGGAGAACTATGGCTACACCTTC
CASSLDGENYGYTF
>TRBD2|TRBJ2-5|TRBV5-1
TGCGCCAGCAGCTTGAGCGGGAGGGCCTTGGAGACCCAGTACTTC
CASSLSGRALETQYF
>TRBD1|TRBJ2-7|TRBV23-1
TGCGCCAGCAGTCTCCGGGACAGGGAGTCCGAGCAGTACTTC
CASSLRDRESEQYF